This T cell receptor beta chain was identified in a study of cytomegalovirus exposure and HLA in healthy donors. This CDR3 contains 16 residues. Germline V lookup: CDR1 SGHAT, CDR2 FQDESV (reference sequence). V lost 1 base to trimming and J lost 5 bases; unmatched junction nucleotides: 8. Each donor was healthy, and each was a bone marrow donor. Amplification used 60 Vbeta primers and 13 Jbeta primers. Some clones are missing from TCRdb's copy, which holds only in-frame ones; the method was immunoSEQ multiplex PCR. The data hold roughly 200,000 clones, with roughly 70% observed a single time. Study-level results: The study flagged around 150 TCR beta chains as cytomegalovirus-associated. Researchers left out some V segments, among them TRBV6-2 and TRBV6-3, as indistinguishable.

Note on this clone: Its antigen is undetermined.

The chain links TRBV11-1 to TRBJ2-5; the match to TRBD2 covers 9 bases. The clonotype originates from a woman aged 30 to 39 in good health and CMV-seronegative. The material sequenced was PBMCs. The CDR3 coding sequence is TGTGCCAGCAGCTTAGACTTGCGGGAGGGCCTTGAGACCCAGTACTTC. Its protein is CASSLDLREGLETQYF. Using reference TRBV11-1 and TRBJ2-5 for the parts outside the CDR3, the full variable domain is EAEVAQSPRYKITEKSQAVAFWCDPISGHATLYWYRQILGQGPELLVQFQDESVVDDSQLPKDRFSAERLKGVDSTLKIQPAELGDSAMYLCASSLDLREGLETQYFGPGTRLLVL.